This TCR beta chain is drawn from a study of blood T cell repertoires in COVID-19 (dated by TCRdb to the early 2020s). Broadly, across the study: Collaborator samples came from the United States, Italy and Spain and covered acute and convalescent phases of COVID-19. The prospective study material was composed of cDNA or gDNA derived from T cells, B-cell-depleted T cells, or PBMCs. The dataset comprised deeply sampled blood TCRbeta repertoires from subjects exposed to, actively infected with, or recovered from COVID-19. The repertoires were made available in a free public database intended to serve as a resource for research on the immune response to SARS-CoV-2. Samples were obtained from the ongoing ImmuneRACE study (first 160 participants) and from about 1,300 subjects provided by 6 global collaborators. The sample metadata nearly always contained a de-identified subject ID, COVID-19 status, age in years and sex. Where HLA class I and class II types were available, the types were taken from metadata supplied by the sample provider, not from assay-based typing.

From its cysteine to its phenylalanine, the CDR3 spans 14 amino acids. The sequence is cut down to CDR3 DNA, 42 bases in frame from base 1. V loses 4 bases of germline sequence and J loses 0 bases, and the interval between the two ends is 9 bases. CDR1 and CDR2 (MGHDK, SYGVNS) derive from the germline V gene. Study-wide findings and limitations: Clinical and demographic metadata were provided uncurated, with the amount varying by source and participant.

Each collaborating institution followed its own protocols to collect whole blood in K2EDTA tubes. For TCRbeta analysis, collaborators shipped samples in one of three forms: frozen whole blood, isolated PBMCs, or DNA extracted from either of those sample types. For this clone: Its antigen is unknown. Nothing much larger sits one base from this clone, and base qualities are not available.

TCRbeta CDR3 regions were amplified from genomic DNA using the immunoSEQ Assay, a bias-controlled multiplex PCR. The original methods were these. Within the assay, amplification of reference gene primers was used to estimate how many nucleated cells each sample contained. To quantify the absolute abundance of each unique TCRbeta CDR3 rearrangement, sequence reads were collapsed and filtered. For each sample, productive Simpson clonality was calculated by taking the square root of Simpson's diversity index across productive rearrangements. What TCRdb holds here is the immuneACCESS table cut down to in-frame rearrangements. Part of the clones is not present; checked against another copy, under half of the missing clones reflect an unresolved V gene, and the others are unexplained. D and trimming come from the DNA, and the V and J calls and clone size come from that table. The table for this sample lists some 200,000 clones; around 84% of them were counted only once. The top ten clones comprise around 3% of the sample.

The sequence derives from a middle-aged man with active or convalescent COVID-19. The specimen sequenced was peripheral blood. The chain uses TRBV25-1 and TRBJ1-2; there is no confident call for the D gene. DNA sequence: TGTGCCAGCAGTGTTGACGGAGCTAACTATGGCTACACCTTC. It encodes CASSVDGANYGYTF.